The 25 T cell receptor beta chains in this list originate from one sample, sequenced in a study of blood T cells in healthy people across ages (dated by TCRdb to 2015 to 2017). The library was generated by 5' RACE. TCRdb lists the instrument as Illumina HiSeq 2500. A second PCR of about 6 to 11 cycles was performed with a sample-barcoded 5' primer and a J-beta primer mix. TCRdb reanalyzed the raw reads on its own, using fastp at Q25 for trimming and MiXCR for clone calling, and kept in-frame beta chains. All rows with the same CDR3 protein become a single entry with the most common DNA and genes. The table for this sample lists roughly 1,700,000 distinct CDR3 sequences; roughly 27% of them were counted only once. Of the sample, less than 9.5% falls within the top ten clones. Material for sequencing was blood. Receptors were obtained from a woman in her 30s in good health.

This clonotype came up a few times. V is TRBV7-8 and J is TRBJ2-3; 7 bases agree with TRBD1. The V gene end was trimmed by 5 bases and the J gene end by 6 bases; junction bases not matched to a gene: 11. This CDR3 comprises 15 residues. The germline V gene encodes CDR1 SGHVS and CDR2 FQNEAQ. The CDR3 bases are TGTGCCAGCAGCCGACCGGGACAGTACTTCGATACGCAGTATTTT. Its protein is CASSRPGQYFDTQYF. Combining the CDR3 with reference TRBV7-8 and TRBJ2-3 gives the whole variable domain GAGVSQSPRYKVAKRGQDVALRCDPISGHVSLFWYQQALGQGPEFLTYFQNEAQLDKSGLPSDRFFAERPEGSVSTLKIQRTQQEDSAVYLCASSRPGQYFDTQYFGPGTRLTVL.

The gene calls are TRBV20-1 and TRBJ2-4; TRBD2 agrees at 8 bases. The CDR3 covers 15 residues. Germline-derived CDR1 and CDR2 are DFQATT and SNEGSKA (reference sequence). The junction had 17 bases not matched to a gene; V was cut back by 3 bases and J by 13 bases. CDR3 coding DNA: TGCAGTGCTAGCTGGACTGGCGGGGGGTGTAAGGAGCAGTACTTC. Encoded protein: CSASWTGGGCKEQYF.

For this clonotype: This may come from a read error, since a much larger clone is one base off. This chain links TRBV4-3 with TRBJ1-2, with D possibly TRBD1 on 5 matching bases. Germline CDR1 LGHNA, CDR2 YSLEER. This CDR3 spans 15 amino acids. The CDR3: CASSQGGKPNYGCTF. CDR3 bases: TGCGCCAGCAGCCAAGGGGGGAAGCCTAACTATGGCTGCACCTTC.

In regard to this clonotype: A much larger clone lies a single base off, so this may be a read error. This sequence joins TRBV5-5 and TRBJ2-5; 7 positions agree with TRBD1. The germline gives CDR1 SGHKS, CDR2 YYEKEE (reference sequence). The CDR3 sequence is 12 residues long. CDR3 bases: TGTGCCAGCAGCTTACAGGGGCAGACCCAGAACTTC. Its translation: CASSLQGQTQNF.

This clonotype was found many times. The V gene is TRBV20-1, the J gene TRBJ2-1; no reliable D call. The germline CDR1 and CDR2 sequences are DFQATT and SNEGSKA (reference sequence). V gave up 1 base and J gave up 3 bases, with 10 bases separating them. This CDR3 has 14 amino acids. CDR3 coding DNA: TGCAGTGCTAGAGCCCAAAAATTCTACAATGAGCAGTTCTTC. Its translation: CSARAQKFYNEQFF.

This clonotype came up a few times. The chain carries TRBV4-1 and TRBJ2-3; 7 nucleotides agree with TRBD2. Germline CDR1 reads MGHRA; CDR2 reads YSYEKL. The CDR3 totals 12 residues. After removal of 2 bases from V and 8 bases from J, the junction contained 1 base not matched to a gene. The CDR3 coding sequence is TGCGCCAGCAGCCAATGGGGGGGTACGCAGTATTTT. It codes for CASSQWGGTQYF.

This rearrangement joins TRBV6-9 to TRBJ1-2, with D perhaps TRBD1 (5 bases). This CDR3 is 17 amino acids long. V was cut by 6 bases and J by 0 bases, with 20 bases left in between. CDR1 MNHGY and CDR2 SVAAGI come from the germline V gene. The CDR3 is CASSKTAGPPTNYGYTF. CDR3 DNA: TGTGCCAGCAGCAAGACAGCCGGACCGCCGACTAACTATGGCTACACCTTC.

The gene calls are TRBV6-2 or TRBV6-3 and TRBJ2-7; 7 bases agree with TRBD1. Germline V lookup: CDR1 MNHEY, CDR2 SVGEGT. CDR3 size: 12 residues. The V gene end was trimmed by 6 bases and the J gene end by 5 bases; junction bases not matched to a gene: 4. The CDR3 is CASRRQGHEQYF. CDR3 nucleotides: TGTGCCAGCAGACGACAGGGCCACGAGCAGTACTTC.

The rearrangement uses TRBV19 and TRBJ2-7, with D perhaps being TRBD1 or TRBD2 (5 bases each). The germline V gene encodes CDR1 LNHDA and CDR2 SQIVND (reference sequence). V lost 3 bases and J lost 2, with 11 bases in between. The CDR3 spans 14 residues. The CDR3 sequence is CASSISGDAYEQYF. CDR3 nucleotides: TGTGCCAGTAGTATTTCCGGGGACGCCTACGAGCAGTACTTC.

This clonotype was seen a few times. V gene TRBV27 combines with J gene TRBJ2-1, with 12 positions matching TRBD2. CDR1 and CDR2 (germline): MNHEY, SMNVEV (reference sequence). The CDR3 spans 14 residues. V was clipped by 7 bases and J by 7 bases; unmatched bases: 5. This CDR3 reads CASTTGLAGNEQFF. The CDR3 DNA follows: TGTGCCAGCACAACGGGACTAGCGGGTAATGAGCAGTTCTTC.

This clonotype was seen many times. CDR3 amino acids: CASSTQASSYEQYF. CDR3 DNA sequence: TGTGCCAGCAGCACCCAGGCGTCCTCCTACGAGCAGTACTTC. The gene calls are TRBV13 and TRBJ2-7; D is unresolved. CDR1 is PRHDT, CDR2 FYEKMQ, per germline (reference sequence). There are 14 residues in the CDR3. V was cut by 5 bases and J by 0 bases, with 11 bases left in between. The complete variable domain, with remaining parts taken from reference TRBV13 and TRBJ2-7, reads AAGVIQSPRHLIKEKRETATLKCYPIPRHDTVYWYQQGPGQDPQFLISFYEKMQSDKGSIPDRFSAQQFSDYHSELNMSSLELGDSALYFCASSTQASSYEQYFGPGTRLTVT.

The gene calls are TRBV4-2 and TRBJ1-2, with D perhaps TRBD1 (6 bases). The germline V gene encodes CDR1 LGHNA and CDR2 YNFKEQ. This CDR3 region has 13 residues. With 0 bases removed from V and 8 bases from J, the gap between germline ends came to 10 bases. The chain's CDR3 is CASSQEGGGGYTF. The CDR3 nucleotides read TGTGCCAGCAGCCAAGAAGGGGGTGGCGGCTACACCTTC.

The V gene is TRBV20-1, the J gene TRBJ2-1; D may match TRBD1 or TRBD2 (6 bases each). V gave up 0 bases and J gave up 1 base, with 10 bases separating them. CDR3 size: 15 residues. In germline, CDR1 is DFQATT, CDR2 SNEGSKA (reference sequence). The CDR3 DNA reads as TGCAGTGCTAGAGAGGGGGGCCCGTCCTACAATGAGCAGTTCTTC. It encodes CSAREGGPSYNEQFF.

This rearrangement joins TRBV20-1 to TRBJ2-7; 9 positions agree with TRBD1. Trimming cost V 5 bases and J 2 bases; bases outside gene matches: 10. Per the germline V gene, CDR1 is DFQATT and CDR2 is SNEGSKA (reference sequence). There are 15 residues in the CDR3. CDR3 coding DNA: TGCAGTGCTTCCCGAGGGACAGGGTACCCCTACGAGCAGTACTTC. Its translation: CSASRGTGYPYEQYF.

In its sample, this clonotype was seen a few times. The chain combines TRBV6-5 with TRBJ2-7; D may correspond to TRBD1 or TRBD2 (5 bases each). V dropped 5 bases and J dropped 7 bases, with 21 bases sitting between them. The CDR3 extends over 15 amino acids. Germline CDR1 is MNHEY and CDR2 is SVGAGI. The CDR3 is CASSRTLQLWGEQYF. CDR3 DNA: TGTGCCAGCAGTCGGACACTACAACTATGGGGGGAGCAGTACTTC.

About this clonotype itself: The junction departs from the called germline gene at one end, perhaps through a read error. The rearrangement links TRBV7-2 to TRBJ2-3; D call uncertain. This CDR3 has 13 amino acids. The germline CDR1 and CDR2 sequences are SGHTA and FQGNSA. The CDR3 spells CASSLQYRDAQYF. The DNA of the CDR3 is TGTGCCAGCAGCTTGCAGTATCGAGATGCGCAGTATTTT. Supplemented by reference TRBV7-2 and TRBJ2-3, the full variable domain reads GAGVSQSPSNKVTEKGKDVELRCDPISGHTALYWYRQSLGQGLEFLIYFQGNSAPDKSGLPSDRFSAERTGGSVSTLTIQRTQQEDSAVYLCASSLQYRDAQYFGPGTRLTVL.

There are many counts of this clonotype. V usage is TRBV20-1 and J usage is TRBJ2-5; TRBD2 matches 9 bases. The V segment lost 5 bases and the J segment 3 bases; nucleotides outside the gene matches: 10. CDR3 length equals 15 residues. Germline-derived CDR1 and CDR2 are DFQATT and SNEGSKA (reference sequence). This CDR3 reads CSAPRNSGRKETQYF. The CDR3 nucleotides read TGCAGTGCTCCCCGAAATAGCGGGAGAAAAGAGACCCAGTACTTC.

This chain joins TRBV6-5 and TRBJ1-5; no clear D. Germline V gives CDR1 MNHEY, CDR2 SVGAGI. The CDR3 loop spans 12 amino acids. V lost 11 bases, J lost 1 base, and 9 bases lay in between. The CDR3 coding sequence is TGTGCCTGGAGAGGAAGCAATCAGCCCCAGCATTTT. Protein sequence: CAWRGSNQPQHF.

This clonotype has a count of ten or more. The chain joins TRBV28 to TRBJ1-2, with D unresolved. The CDR3 contains 13 residues. The germline V gene encodes CDR1 MDHEN and CDR2 SYDVKM. V lost 6 bases and J lost 6, with 14 bases in between. The CDR3 is CASSPGPGDGYTF. For the CDR3, the DNA is TGTGCCAGCAGCCCCGGACCGGGAGATGGCTACACCTTC.

This clonotype has only a few counts. The chain recombines TRBV25-1 with TRBJ1-2; D unresolved. V was shortened by 3 bases and J by 4 bases, with 6 bases between the two germline ends. This CDR3 has 12 amino acids. Germline CDR1 and CDR2: MGHDK and SYGVNS. CDR3 sequence: CASSDGFYGYTF. The CDR3 coding sequence is TGTGCCAGCAGTGACGGCTTCTATGGCTACACCTTC.

This clonotype has a handful of counts. This chain links TRBV7-2 with TRBJ1-1, with D maybe TRBD1 (5 bases). V was clipped by 0 bases and J by 7 bases, with 9 bases between them. The CDR3 length is 13 residues. Germline V lookup: CDR1 SGHTA, CDR2 FQGNSA. This CDR3 reads CASSLAREGEAFF. The CDR3 nucleotides are TGTGCCAGCAGCTTAGCCAGGGAGGGTGAAGCTTTCTTT.

This clonotype has just a few counts. The V call is TRBV6-5, the J call TRBJ1-6; D is unresolved. Deletions cut 2 bases from V and 4 bases from J, with 6 bases between. The CDR3 consists of 14 residues. Looked up from germline, CDR1 is MNHEY and CDR2 is SVGAGI. The chain's CDR3 is CASSYQEYNSPLHF. CDR3 coding DNA: TGTGCCAGCAGTTACCAGGAATATAATTCACCCCTCCACTTT.

In the case of this clonotype: This may be a read error: a much more frequent sequence differs by one nucleotide. This chain joins TRBV29-1 and TRBJ2-5; the D gene is possibly TRBD2 (5 bases). This CDR3 comprises 12 residues. Germline assignment: CDR1 SQVTM and CDR2 ANQGSEA. The V end lost 5 bases, the J end lost 2 bases, and 9 bases lay between the germline ends. As DNA, the CDR3 is TGCAGCGTTCAGGACTGGCAAGAGACCCAGTACTTC. Its translation: CSVQDWQETQYF.

V is TRBV12-3 or TRBV12-4 and J is TRBJ2-3; tentative D call: TRBD2 (7 bases). The CDR3 has 17 residues. Trimming left V 3 bases short and J 1 base short, with 17 bases between. DNA for the CDR3: TGTGCCAGCAGTTTTTCGGGGGGCGGGGGCCGCACAGATACGCAGTATTTT. Amino acids: CASSFSGGGGRTDTQYF.

The rearrangement links TRBV15 to TRBJ2-7; TRBD2 aligns across 11 bases. The trim removed 5 bases at V and 9 bases at J, leaving 6 bases unmatched. This CDR3 has 13 residues. Germline values: CDR1 LNHNV, CDR2 YYDKDF (reference sequence). The CDR3 protein is CATSGTSGGVQYF. The CDR3 DNA is TGTGCCACCAGCGGGACTAGCGGAGGGGTGCAGTACTTC.